This is a list of T cell receptor beta chains from one sample in a study of blood T cell repertoires in COVID-19. The table came from immunoSEQ multiplex PCR; TCRdb's copy has only in-frame clones and leaves some out. The sample yields about 280,000 clones, 70% to 90% seen once. The sequenced sample was PBMCs or T cells enriched from blood (not recorded which). These receptors were obtained from a woman aged 40 to 55 who had recovered from COVID-19. Each CDR3 is given with its conserved first and last residue. The D gene is left open where the match is weak. Clone sizes are given selectively: once, few, many, or a class where the clone is expanded.

J	size	D	V	DNA	CDR3
TRBJ2-1	NA	TRBD2	TRBV28	TGTGCCAGCACGGGACTAGCGGCCTACAATGAGCAGTTCTTC	CASTGLAAYNEQFF
TRBJ2-7	NA	TRBD2	TRBV7-6	TGTGCCAGCAGCCCTCTTAGCGGGAGGGCCGGCGAGCAGTACTTC	CASSPLSGRAGEQYF
TRBJ2-5	NA	NA	TRBV5-8	TGTGCCAGCAGCCCGATAACAGTTCAAGAGACCCAGTACTTC	CASSPITVQETQYF
TRBJ1-5	NA	NA	TRBV19	TGTGCCAGTATTGGGGCGCCTGGGGGCAATCAGCCCCAGCATTTT	CASIGAPGGNQPQHF
TRBJ2-3	NA	NA	TRBV7-3	TGTGCCAGCAGCTCCCAGCCGGGACTTAAAAATACGCAGTATTTT	CASSSQPGLKNTQYF
TRBJ1-1	NA	TRBD1	TRBV11-2	TGTGCCAGCAGCTCTGCCACCCGAGGGACAGTAAACACTGAAGCTTTCTTT	CASSSATRGTVNTEAFF
TRBJ2-7	few	NA	TRBV4-3	TGCGCCAGCAGCCAGAGACTCCTAACCTACGAGCAGTACTTC	CASSQRLLTYEQYF
TRBJ2-7	NA	NA	TRBV18	TGTGCCAGCTCACCAGTTGGGCAGGGAACCTACGAGCAGTACTTC	CASSPVGQGTYEQYF
TRBJ2-7	NA	NA	TRBV18	TGTGCCAGCTCACCAATTTCGGGTTGGCAGTACTTC	CASSPISGWQYF
TRBJ2-1	NA	TRBD1	TRBV4-2	TGTGCCAGCAGCCAGGCGGACAGGTTCGATGAGCAGTTCTTC	CASSQADRFDEQFF
TRBJ1-5	NA	TRBD1	TRBV10-3	TGTGCCATCAGCCTGGGTGACAGGGGTCAGCCCCAGCATTTT	CAISLGDRGQPQHF
TRBJ1-5	NA	TRBD1	TRBV7-8	TGTGCCAGCAGCTCCCGACAGGGGGGTCAGCCCCAGCATTTT	CASSSRQGGQPQHF
TRBJ2-7	NA	NA	TRBV3-1/TRBV3-2	TGTGCCAGCAGCCAAAGCCCCGCGTGGGAGCAGTACTTC	CASSQSPAWEQYF
TRBJ2-1	NA	NA	TRBV10-3	TGTGCCATCAGTGAGTCGGCGGGCAAAACCTACAATGAGCAGTTCTTC	CAISESAGKTYNEQFF
TRBJ2-6	NA	NA	TRBV10-2	TGCGCCAGCAGTGCCCAGGTCCGATCTGGGGCCAACGTCCTGACTTTC	CASSAQVRSGANVLTF
TRBJ2-1	NA	NA	TRBV3-1/TRBV3-2	TGTGCCAGCAGCCAAAACCCACTCCAGGGTGAGCAGTTCTTC	CASSQNPLQGEQFF
TRBJ2-3	NA	TRBD2	TRBV19	TGTGCCACTCGGGAGGCTGCGACAGATACGCAGTATTTT	CATREAATDTQYF
TRBJ1-4	NA	NA	TRBV9	TGTGCCAGCGGCAGCGCAACTAATGAAAAACTGTTTTTT	CASGSATNEKLFF
TRBJ1-5	NA	NA	TRBV6-5	TGTGCCAGCAGTTTGGGCAGGAAAAATCAGCCCCAGCATTTT	CASSLGRKNQPQHF
TRBJ2-5	NA	TRBD1	TRBV24-1	TGTGCCACCTCGGACAGGGGTGTAGGAGAAGAGACCCAGTACTTC	CATSDRGVGEETQYF
TRBJ2-7	NA	NA	TRBV5-1	TGCGCCAGCATCGCCCAGCCAGGGGCAAGCTCCTACGAGCAGTACTTC	CASIAQPGASSYEQYF
TRBJ2-1	once	TRBD2	TRBV28	TGTGCCAGCAGTTCTAGCGGGAATGAGCAGTTCTTC	CASSSSGNEQFF
TRBJ2-3	NA	TRBD2	TRBV19	TGTGCCAGTAGCGGGGGGATAGGAGCCAGCACAGATACGCAGTATTTT	CASSGGIGASTDTQYF
TRBJ2-2	NA	NA	TRBV10-3	TGTGCCATCAGCGCTCAGGGGCGAACGAACACCGGGGAGCTGTTTTTT	CAISAQGRTNTGELFF
TRBJ2-1	NA	TRBD1	TRBV24-1	TGTGCCACCAGTGATTTGGGGACAGGGGGGAGGTCCTACAATGAGCAGTTCTTC	CATSDLGTGGRSYNEQFF
TRBJ2-7	once	NA	TRBV3-1/TRBV3-2	TGTGCCAGCAGCCAAGGAGGTCAGACCCACGAGCAGTACTTC	CASSQGGQTHEQYF
TRBJ1-4	NA	TRBD1	TRBV9	TGTGCCAGCAGCGTAGGGACAGGGGGCTTCCGTGAAAAACTGTTTTTT	CASSVGTGGFREKLFF
TRBJ2-7	NA	TRBD1	TRBV19	TGTGCCACCCAGAAGGACAGGGGCTACGAGCAGTACTTC	CATQKDRGYEQYF
TRBJ2-2	few	NA	TRBV28	TGTGCCAGCAGGGACAGTGAAGGGGAGCTGTTTTTT	CASRDSEGELFF
TRBJ1-6	NA	NA	TRBV5-4	TGTGCCAGCACCGACGGTGGGGGGAGTTATTCACCCCTCCACTTT	CASTDGGGSYSPLHF
TRBJ1-5	few	NA	TRBV6-1	TGTGCCAGCAGTGAATCTGGGGGGGGTCAGCCCCAGCATTTT	CASSESGGGQPQHF
TRBJ2-5	NA	NA	TRBV7-7	TGTGCTAGCAGCTTATCCCGAGCGGGAGAGACCCAGTACTTC	CASSLSRAGETQYF
TRBJ1-3	NA	NA	TRBV6-5	TGTGCCAGCAGTTACTTCTCCCTCGGAAACACCATATATTTT	CASSYFSLGNTIYF
TRBJ2-1	NA	TRBD2	TRBV19	TGTGCCAGTAGTATCTTAGGGGGGACTAGCGGCCCCAATGAGCAGTTCTTC	CASSILGGTSGPNEQFF
TRBJ2-5	NA	NA	TRBV5-1	TGCGCCAGCAGCTTTTCAGAAGAGACCCAGTACTTC	CASSFSEETQYF
TRBJ1-4	NA	NA	TRBV5-1	TGCGCCAGCAGCTCCCAGGGTGCAACTAATGAAAAACTGTTTTTT	CASSSQGATNEKLFF
TRBJ1-4	NA	TRBD1	TRBV14	TGTGCCAGCAGCCAAGATCTGAGGACAGGGAGTGGAAAACTGTTTTTT	CASSQDLRTGSGKLFF
TRBJ2-1	once	TRBD1	TRBV29-1	TGCAGCGCTAGGACAGGGGGGAATGAGCAGTTCTTC	CSARTGGNEQFF
TRBJ2-7	NA	TRBD1	TRBV19	TGTGCCAGTAGTATCGGGACAGGGGAGTACGAGCAGTACTTC	CASSIGTGEYEQYF
TRBJ2-5	NA	NA	TRBV28	TGTGCCAGCAGGACCCGAGGGGAGACCCAGTACTTC	CASRTRGETQYF
TRBJ2-3	once	NA	TRBV19	TGTGCCAGTAGGGCTCTCGGCGGCGGGAGCACAGATACGCAGTATTTT	CASRALGGGSTDTQYF
TRBJ2-1	NA	TRBD2	TRBV27	TGTGCCAGCAACACGGGACTAGCGGGAGGTAATATATGGAATGAGCAGTTCTTC	CASNTGLAGGNIWNEQFF
TRBJ2-7	NA	TRBD2	TRBV7-2	TGTGCCAGCAGCTTATACCCGGGGGGGGGCTCCTACGAGCAGTACTTC	CASSLYPGGGSYEQYF
TRBJ2-5	NA	NA	TRBV7-9	TGTGCCAGCAGCTTCGGTCTTAATTCTCTGCTCCAGACCCAGTACTTC	CASSFGLNSLLQTQYF
TRBJ1-1	once	NA	TRBV28	TGTGCCAGCAGCCCGGCAGGGCCGAACACTGAAGCTTTCTTT	CASSPAGPNTEAFF
TRBJ1-4	NA	NA	TRBV6-2/TRBV6-3	TGTGCCAGCAGTTACGTCGGGAATGAAAAACTGTTTTTT	CASSYVGNEKLFF
TRBJ2-7	NA	NA	TRBV19	TGTGCCAGTAGTACCCCGGGGAGCGAGCAGTACTTC	CASSTPGSEQYF
TRBJ2-3	NA	TRBD2	TRBV6-6	TGTGCCAGCAGTGATAGCGGGGAGGCCAGTGATACGCAGTATTTT	CASSDSGEASDTQYF
TRBJ2-7	NA	TRBD1	TRBV6-6	TGTGCCAGCAGTCGGACAGGGGAATTCGAGCAGTACTTC	CASSRTGEFEQYF
TRBJ1-1	NA	NA	TRBV18	TGTGCCAGCTCACCAGGGCACCACCTGAACACTGAAGCTTTCTTT	CASSPGHHLNTEAFF
TRBJ1-1	NA	NA	TRBV27	TGTGCCAGCAGCAGGGATCGTGGGGAAGCTTTCTTT	CASSRDRGEAFF
TRBJ1-2	few	NA	TRBV12-3/TRBV12-4	TGTGCCAGCAGCAGAGACAGTCAGTATGGCTACACCTTC	CASSRDSQYGYTF
TRBJ1-3	NA	NA	TRBV18	TGTGCCAGCTCACCGCCCAATCATGCGGGACCCGATATCACTGGAAACACCATATATTTT	CASSPPNHAGPDITGNTIYF
TRBJ2-5	NA	TRBD1	TRBV7-9	TGTGCCAGCAGCTGGGGACAGGCGGGGGAGACCCAGTACTTC	CASSWGQAGETQYF
TRBJ1-5	NA	NA	TRBV9	TGTGCCAGCAGCGTAGAATGGGGCGGGCCCCAGCATTTT	CASSVEWGGPQHF
TRBJ2-1	NA	NA	TRBV6-4	TGTGCCAGTTCTCGGCGGGGCAATGAGCAGTTCTTC	CASSRRGNEQFF
TRBJ1-2	NA	TRBD1	TRBV28	TGTGCCAGCAGTTTATATGGTGGACAGGCCTATGGCTACACCTTC	CASSLYGGQAYGYTF
TRBJ2-1	NA	TRBD2	TRBV7-8	TGTGCCAGCAGCTTAGTAGCGGGAGCCTACAATGAGCAGTTCTTC	CASSLVAGAYNEQFF